This T cell receptor (beta chain) stems from a study of Graves' ophthalmopathy and Graves' hyperthyroidism. Study-wide context: Specimen type is peripheral blood, obtained at initial diagnosis before any treatment.

Amplification targeted the TCR beta CDR3 regions, with RNA transcripts as the source material. First-round RT-PCR with HTBI primers preceded a second-round multiplex PCR. MiXCR, run by TCRdb on the multiplex PCR reads, gives a single entry per CDR3 protein. Of under 800,000 distinct CDR3 sequences detected, about a fifth appear once; the ten largest clones hold around 7%. Per the germline V gene, CDR1 is WNHNN and CDR2 is SYGVQD (reference sequence). The CDR3 extends over 15 amino acids. V dropped 6 bases and J dropped 7; count of bases not matched to a gene: 10. Ten or more counts support this clonotype. The antigen remains undetermined. Overall study findings and caveats: With approximately 88% sensitivity and roughly 77% specificity, a 13-signature model separated ophthalmopathy from stable hyperthyroidism.

The sample consisted of peripheral blood. The rearrangement uses TRBV10-1 and TRBJ2-3; 10 bases line up with TRBD2. The receptor was isolated from a woman aged 18-29 years with stable Graves' hyperthyroidism. Some clones in this sample may be carry-over from other donors' samples. The CDR3: CASSGSGGALNTQYF. The CDR3, as DNA: TGCGCCAGCAGCGGGAGCGGGGGGGCCTTAAATACGCAGTATTTT.